These T cell receptor beta chains were read from a single sample in a study of glioma-infiltrating T cells after dendritic cell vaccination. Method: immunoSEQ multiplex PCR; TCRdb's copy keeps in-frame clones and lacks some. The sample has approximately 110,000 clones, roughly 89% seen once. This material consisted of blood, taken after dendritic cell vaccination. Every receptor here comes from a human donor with glioblastoma. The CDR3 runs from the conserved cysteine through the conserved F or W. A D gene is named only where the DNA matches it firmly. Not all rows give a size; the values are once, few, many and, for expanded clones, a class.

J,length,D,V,size,DNA,CDR3
TRBJ2-7,16,TRBD1,TRBV4-1,.,TGCGCCAGCAGCCGAGGCCCGGGACAGGTCTTCCACGAGCAGTACTTC,CASSRGPGQVFHEQYF
TRBJ1-2,16,TRBD1,TRBV4-1,.,TGCGCCAGCAGCCAAGCCGACAGGGTCCCATACTATGGCTACACCTTC,CASSQADRVPYYGYTF
TRBJ2-7,14,.,TRBV28,few,TGTGCCAGCAGTTTAATCGTGGCGGGACGCGAGCAGTACTTC,CASSLIVAGREQYF
TRBJ1-2,13,.,TRBV2,.,TGTGCCTCCCAGGCGGCAGGGGCTGATGGCTACACCTTC,CASQAAGADGYTF
TRBJ1-6,14,TRBD1,TRBV13,medium-sized,TGTGCCAGCAGCTTCCGGGACAGCAATTCACCCCTCCACTTT,CASSFRDSNSPLHF
TRBJ1-6,15,.,TRBV27,.,TGTGCCAGCAGTTTCGTTGGGACTGCAAATTCACCCCTCCACTTT,CASSFVGTANSPLHF
TRBJ1-2,15,TRBD1,TRBV27,.,TGTGCCAGCAGATCGGGACAGGGGGCTCACTATGGCTACACCTTC,CASRSGQGAHYGYTF
TRBJ1-3,15,.,TRBV5-1,.,TGCGCCAGCAGCTTGGAGACCGGGAGGGGAAACACCATATATTTT,CASSLETGRGNTIYF
TRBJ2-5,16,TRBD2,TRBV30,once,TGTGCCTGGAGTAATCCTGGGACTAGCGGGGCAGGGACCCAGTACTTC,CAWSNPGTSGAGTQYF
TRBJ2-1,13,TRBD2,TRBV30,.,TGTGCCTGGAGTGTCGGCGGGAGGTATGAGCAGTTCTTC,CAWSVGGRYEQFF
TRBJ2-7,13,.,TRBV6-1,.,TGTGCCAGCAGTGTCCTTAGAAGGGGCGAGCAGTACTTC,CASSVLRRGEQYF
TRBJ2-7,13,.,TRBV4-1,few,TGCGCCAGCAGCCGGGACATGGTTGGCGAGCAGTACTTC,CASSRDMVGEQYF
TRBJ2-5,13,TRBD2,TRBV29-1,.,TGCAGCGTAGGGACTAGCGGGAGCGAGACCCAGTACTTC,CSVGTSGSETQYF
TRBJ1-3,13,.,TRBV6-5,few,TGTGCCAGCAGTCCAGATAATGGAAACACCATATATTTT,CASSPDNGNTIYF
TRBJ2-7,13,.,TRBV7-6,.,TGTGCCAGCAGCCAGGGACTGGCGGACGAGCAGTACTTC,CASSQGLADEQYF
TRBJ1-4,14,.,TRBV30,once,TGTGCCTGGAGTACGGGGTCGACTAATGAAAAACTGTTTTTT,CAWSTGSTNEKLFF
TRBJ2-4,11,.,TRBV6-1,.,TGTGCCAGCAGGGACCTGGGACATTGGGACTTC,CASRDLGHWDF
TRBJ1-1,13,.,TRBV6-4,.,TGTGCCAGCAGTGTACAGCTGAACACTGAAGCTTTCTTT,CASSVQLNTEAFF
TRBJ2-1,15,.,TRBV19,.,TGTGCCAGTACCAATGATGGACACCCAACAACCCTCCAGTTCTTC,CASTNDGHPTTLQFF
TRBJ2-3,15,.,TRBV18,.,TGTGCCAGCTCACCGCGGCGGGGGCTCACAGATACGCAGTATTTT,CASSPRRGLTDTQYF
TRBJ1-3,20,TRBD1,TRBV19,.,TGTGCCAGTAGTACCCGGACCGGGACAGGGGGCAGTGGTTGGCGAAACACCATATATTTT,CASSTRTGTGGSGWRNTIYF
TRBJ1-5,15,TRBD1,TRBV19,.,TGTGCCAGTAGTTTGACAGGGGAAGAAGGACAGCCCCAGCATTTT,CASSLTGEEGQPQHF
TRBJ1-1,15,.,TRBV18,few,TGTGCCAGCTCAGCGGGAGGGCTGATAAACACTGAAGCTTTCTTT,CASSAGGLINTEAFF
TRBJ2-7,16,TRBD1,TRBV27,.,TGTGCCAGCAGTTTCACCTGGACAGGGAAGGGCTACGAGCAGTACTTC,CASSFTWTGKGYEQYF
TRBJ2-1,11,.,TRBV30,few,TGTGCCTGGAGAGAGCTAGCGGAGCAGTTCTTC,CAWRELAEQFF
TRBJ2-5,16,TRBD2,TRBV10-2,.,TGCGCCAGCAGACTCCTAGCGGGGGGTAATTTAGAGACCCAGTACTTC,CASRLLAGGNLETQYF
TRBJ2-4,15,.,TRBV6-1,.,TGTGCCAGCAGTGGAGGACTCCAGTTTTGGGACATTCAGTACTTC,CASSGGLQFWDIQYF
TRBJ2-3,13,.,TRBV9,.,TGTGCCAGCAGCGACGACAGGACAGATACGCAGTATTTT,CASSDDRTDTQYF
TRBJ2-1,16,.,TRBV4-1,.,TGCGCCAGCAGCCCCGGGGAGCGGGCTTATTACAATGAGCAGTTCTTC,CASSPGERAYYNEQFF